Presented here are 3 T cell receptor beta chains from one specimen sequenced in a study of identifying expanded T cells in peripheral blood. Method: immunoSEQ multiplex PCR; TCRdb's copy keeps in-frame clones and lacks some. Among approximately 120,000 clones listed, about 88% were seen once. Sequenced sample: blood. These receptors originate from a person aged 18-70 years in good health.

This rearrangement joins TRBV28 to TRBJ2-1, with 10 bases fitting TRBD2. This CDR3 contains 16 residues. The V gene end was trimmed by 8 bases and the J gene end by 6 bases; junction bases not matched to a gene: 13. Germline V lookup: CDR1 MDHEN, CDR2 SYDVKM. The CDR3 spells CASRSAASGRGNEQFF. CDR3 DNA: TGTGCCAGCCGTTCCGCGGCTAGCGGGAGAGGCAATGAGCAGTTCTTC.

The chain couples TRBV18 to TRBJ2-5; D is ambiguous. Trimming left V 2 bases short and J 8 bases short, with 18 bases between. Germline assignment: CDR1 KGHSH and CDR2 LQKENI. This CDR3 has 15 amino acids. The CDR3 DNA follows: TGTGCCAGCTCACCAGATATTCCTATAGGTGGAACCCAGTACTTC. Translation gives CASSPDIPIGGTQYF.

This chain joins TRBV19 and TRBJ2-2, with 11 bases identical to TRBD1. This CDR3 is 14 amino acids long. From germline, CDR1 is LNHDA and CDR2 SQIVND (reference sequence). V was pared by 10 bases and J by 7 bases, with 8 bases of the junction left unmatched. This CDR3 reads CATRDRGMVGELFF. The CDR3 DNA is TGTGCCACCCGGGACAGGGGGATGGTCGGGGAGCTGTTTTTT.